This is a list of T cell receptor beta chains from one sample in a study of graft-versus-host responses after intestinal transplantation. Profiled with immunoSEQ multiplex PCR; TCRdb holds only in-frame clones, not every one. The sample records over 45,000 clones, approximately 90% being singletons. This sample comprised PBMCs, obtained 26 days after transplant. The source is a human patient who received an intestinal transplant, so some T cells may come from the graft donor. Each CDR3 is given with its conserved first and last residue.

CDR3aa | v_gene
CASRPQGSNYGYTF | TRBV27
CASSQVLSGANVLTF | TRBV6-5
CASTLPGLAGYNEQFF | TRBV7-9
CASSYSGSGTEAFF | TRBV6-5
CATSRAREYNEQFF | TRBV15
CASSAIGQGASGGNTIYF | TRBV2
CASSYRGRKDTEAFF | TRBV6-6
CASSFSGEEKLFF | TRBV5-1
CATRGTPYNEQFF | TRBV19
CASSVAPIRTDDTGELFF | TRBV9
CASSFFSLYEQYF | TRBV28
CSANPTTGLAGSTDTQYF | TRBV29-1
CASSLREGRTGELFF | TRBV13
CASSNQGQPQHF | TRBV5-4
CATGPGTSGRDTQYF | TRBV27
CATSREVGGGANVLTF | TRBV15
CSVATGTGELFF | TRBV29-1
CASSEMGANTEAFF | TRBV10-1
CASSMDSLYEQYF | TRBV6-6
CASSEAGFGGAYEQYF | TRBV2
CATSMAGVNQPQHF | TRBV15
CASSPRWQTDTEAFF | TRBV27
CASSPRRGGGGTEAFF | TRBV9
CASSRTGHDIYGYTF | TRBV28
CASSLVRGTDTQYF | TRBV27
CSVEGRQGAWGAFF | TRBV29-1
CASSLTSSYNSPLHF | TRBV28
CASSSGTSGGAGTQYF | TRBV6-5
CASSQEVGWGANVLTF | TRBV14
CASSGGTGMNTEAFF | TRBV9
CASSGGQGHYGYTF | TRBV6-1
CASSSVRGLFYEQYF | TRBV28
CASSITQVRSGNTIYF | TRBV19
CASSEFGANTEAFF | TRBV9
CASSGQLAHTF | TRBV9
CASTTGQGNTIYF | TRBV5-1
CAWNRGGINSPLHF | TRBV30
CASSYSFYNRGDGYTF | TRBV6-5
CASSFAGDNEQFF | TRBV5-1
CASSLGRGNYGYTF | TRBV5-6
CASSLPDRGGRDTQYF | TRBV27
CASRNPLPFASNEQFF | TRBV4-1
CASSQASFRKAEAFF | TRBV4-2
CAIRGGQDNSPLHF | TRBV10-3
CASSQAERGEQFF | TRBV4-1
CASSIQREGSYEQYF | TRBV19
CASSFAGQGVADTQYF | TRBV28
CASSLSTGGTEAFF | TRBV28
CSVWEWTGSNTEAFF | TRBV29-1
CAIRKDSGTEAFF | TRBV10-3
CASSFRGLLDNEQFF | TRBV27
CASSLPGTSGRATGELFF | TRBV5-1
CASSSDRVNTEAFF | TRBV5-1
CASSLLQTNTEAFF | TRBV28
CASSESGTSGRRYEQYF | TRBV6-1
CASSLVQPGNEQFF | TRBV7-9
CASSRGSQETQYF | TRBV6-6